This T cell receptor (beta chain) was captured by sequencing in a study of cytomegalovirus exposure and HLA in healthy donors. General study points: Earlier analysis yielded a pattern in which most TCR beta V segments were productive about 90% or about 30% of the time.

Concerning this clone: Its antigen is undetermined.

The CDR3 extends over 12 amino acids. V lost 6 bases and J lost 6, with 6 bases in between. CDR1 and CDR2 (germline): MNHNS, SASEGT. 13 Jbeta primers and 60 Vbeta primers were used for the PCR. Using immunoSEQ multiplex PCR, the repertoire was profiled, and TCRdb retains in-frame clones only, with some absent. The sample lists roughly 120,000 clones, about 74% occurring once. The chain recombines TRBV6-1 with TRBJ1-6; no firm D call. This receptor was identified in a man under 40 in good health and CMV-seropositive. Specimen: PBMCs. Here the CDR3 reads CASRAANSPLHF. The CDR3 DNA sequence: TGTGCCAGCAGGGCGGCTAATTCACCCCTCCACTTT.